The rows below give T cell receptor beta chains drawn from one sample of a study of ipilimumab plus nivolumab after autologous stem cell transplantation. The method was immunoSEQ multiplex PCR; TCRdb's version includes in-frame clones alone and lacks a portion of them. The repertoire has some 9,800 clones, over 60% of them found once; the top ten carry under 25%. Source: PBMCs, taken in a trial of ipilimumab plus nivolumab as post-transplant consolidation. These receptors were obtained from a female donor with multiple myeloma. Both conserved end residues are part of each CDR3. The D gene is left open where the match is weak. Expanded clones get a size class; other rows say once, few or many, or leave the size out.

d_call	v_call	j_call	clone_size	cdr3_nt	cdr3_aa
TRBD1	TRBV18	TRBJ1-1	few	TGTGCCAGCTCACCATCAGTCATCGGGACAGGTTCTACTGCCGGTGAAGCTTTCTTT	CASSPSVIGTGSTAGEAFF
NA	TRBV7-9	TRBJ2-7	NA	TGTGCCAACCGGGGTCCTCTCTACGAGCAGTACTTC	CANRGPLYEQYF
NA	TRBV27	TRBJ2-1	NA	TGTGCCAGCAGTTTTGGTTGGAGGGAGTTCTTC	CASSFGWREFF
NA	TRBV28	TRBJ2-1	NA	TGTGCCAGCAGTTTCCGACAGGAGCTTAGGGAGCAGTTCTTC	CASSFRQELREQFF
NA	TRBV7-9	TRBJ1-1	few	TGTGCCAGCAGCTTAACAGGGATGAACACTGAAGCTTTCTTT	CASSLTGMNTEAFF
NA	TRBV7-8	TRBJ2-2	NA	TGTGCCAGCAGCTTAGATCAGGGTCCCGGGGAGCTGTTTTTT	CASSLDQGPGELFF
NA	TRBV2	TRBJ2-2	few	TGTGCCAGCAGCCCGTTGGGGGTTCGGGTTGACGGGGAGCTGTTTTTT	CASSPLGVRVDGELFF
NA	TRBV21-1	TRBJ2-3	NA	TGTGCCAGCAGCAAGGGACAGGGAACAGATACGCAGTATTTT	CASSKGQGTDTQYF
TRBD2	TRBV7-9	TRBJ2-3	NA	TGTGCCAGCGGTCTACTAGCGGGAGGCACAGATACGCAGTATTTT	CASGLLAGGTDTQYF
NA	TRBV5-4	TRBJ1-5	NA	TGTGCCAGCAGCTTGGCCAGGGGCAATCAGCCCCAGCATTTT	CASSLARGNQPQHF
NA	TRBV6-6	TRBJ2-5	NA	NA	CASSTSTGVQETQYF
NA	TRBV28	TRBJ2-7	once	TGTGCCAGCAGTTTACTTAACAGGGCTACGGGACCCTACGAGCAGTACTTC	CASSLLNRATGPYEQYF
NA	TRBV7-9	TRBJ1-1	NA	TGTGCCAGCAGCGGGTATCGGGTTAACTCTGAAGCTTTCTTT	CASSGYRVNSEAFF
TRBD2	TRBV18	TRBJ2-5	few	TGTGCCAGCTCCCAACCGGGACTAGCGGGAGGAGGGGAGACCCAGTACTTC	CASSQPGLAGGGETQYF
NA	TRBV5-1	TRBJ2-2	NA	TGCGCCAGCAGCTTGGTTTCGGGGCAAAACACCGGGGAGCTGTTTTTT	CASSLVSGQNTGELFF
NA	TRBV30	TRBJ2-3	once	TGTGCCTGGAGTAACGGGGGCAGAGATACGCAGTATTTT	CAWSNGGRDTQYF
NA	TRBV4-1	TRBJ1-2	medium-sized	TGCGCCAGCAGCCAAGGTGGCCTTGATCACTATGGCTACACCTTC	CASSQGGLDHYGYTF
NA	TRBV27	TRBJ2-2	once	TGTGCCAGCAGCCTTGGACCCTCGAACACCGGGGAGCTGTTTTTT	CASSLGPSNTGELFF
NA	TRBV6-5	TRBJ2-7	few	TGTGCCAGCAGAGCCATCTCGGGGGAGACCTACGAGCAGTACTTC	CASRAISGETYEQYF
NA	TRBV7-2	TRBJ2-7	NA	TGTGCCAGCAGCTTACTCGGCGGACCCTACGAGCAGTACTTC	CASSLLGGPYEQYF
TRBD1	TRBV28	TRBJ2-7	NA	TGTGCCAGCAGGTCCGGGACAGACGAGCAGTACTTC	CASRSGTDEQYF
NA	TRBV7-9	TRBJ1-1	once	TGTGCCAGCAGCTTTTCGACGGGGAACACTGAAGCTTTCTTT	CASSFSTGNTEAFF
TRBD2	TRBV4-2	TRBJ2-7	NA	TGTGCCAGCAGCCAAGATCTGAGACTAGCGGGAGACAGCGAGCAGTACTTC	CASSQDLRLAGDSEQYF
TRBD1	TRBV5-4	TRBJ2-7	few	TGTGCCAGCAGCTTGGCCTGGACAGGGAATGATGACGAGCAGTACTTC	CASSLAWTGNDDEQYF
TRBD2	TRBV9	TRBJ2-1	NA	TGTGCCAGCAGCGTAGGCGGGAGCACCTACAATGAGCAGTTCTTC	CASSVGGSTYNEQFF
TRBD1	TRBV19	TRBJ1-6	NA	TGTGCCAGTAGTCAACAGGGGGCTGATTCACCCCTCCACTTT	CASSQQGADSPLHF
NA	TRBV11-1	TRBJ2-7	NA	TGTGCCAGCAGCCACTTGGGAGCCTACGAGCAGTACTTC	CASSHLGAYEQYF
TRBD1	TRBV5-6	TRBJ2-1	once	TGTGCCAGCAGCCTAAACAGGGGGGATTCCTACAATGAGCAGTTCTTC	CASSLNRGDSYNEQFF
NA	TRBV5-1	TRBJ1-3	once	TGCGCCAGCAGCTTGGAGCAGGCTGGAAACACCATATATTTT	CASSLEQAGNTIYF
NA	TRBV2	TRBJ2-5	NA	TGTGCCAGCACCTTGATCCGGGAGGAGACCCAGTACTTC	CASTLIREETQYF
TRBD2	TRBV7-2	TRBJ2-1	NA	TGTGCCAGCAGCGTGATAGCGGGGCCCTACAATGAGCAGTTCTTC	CASSVIAGPYNEQFF
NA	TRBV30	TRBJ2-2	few	TGTGCCTGGAGGGGTTACTACACCGGGGAGCTGTTTTTT	CAWRGYYTGELFF